A selection of T cell receptor beta chains follows, all from one sample in a study of blood T cell repertoires in COVID-19. Assay: immunoSEQ multiplex PCR; the TCRdb copy retains only in-frame clones and omits some. Found here are some 110,000 clones, approximately 78% of them singletons; the top ten hold 7.9%. Material for sequencing was peripheral blood. These receptors were collected from a man in his 70s with acute or convalescent COVID-19. Each CDR3 is given with its conserved first and last residue. The D gene is left open where the match is weak. Clone size is stated in some rows and not others, as once, few, many or a class when expanded.

V gene,clone size,D gene,J gene,CDR3 protein,CDR3 DNA
TRBV29-1,-,-,TRBJ1-1,CSVEHRVDTEAFF,TGCAGCGTTGAACACAGGGTGGACACTGAAGCTTTCTTT
TRBV28,few,TRBD1,TRBJ2-6,CASSWTGAGANVLTF,TGTGCCAGCAGTTGGACAGGGGCTGGGGCCAACGTCCTGACTTTC
TRBV18,-,-,TRBJ1-2,CASSPAAYGYTF,TGTGCCAGCTCACCAGCGGCCTATGGCTACACCTTC
TRBV2,-,-,TRBJ2-3,CASLAGTEQYF,TGTGCCAGCCTCGCCGGGACTGAGCAGTATTTT
TRBV28,-,-,TRBJ1-2,CASSLSSVQGRKGYTF,TGTGCCAGCAGTTTATCTTCCGTACAGGGTAGGAAAGGCTACACCTTC
TRBV5-8,-,TRBD1,TRBJ1-6,CASSARQGYNSPLHF,TGTGCCAGCAGCGCTCGACAGGGGTATAATTCACCCCTCCACTTT
TRBV28,-,-,TRBJ1-5,CASIPGGVSNQPQHF,TGTGCCAGCATCCCCGGGGGGGTTAGCAATCAGCCCCAGCATTTT
TRBV5-5,-,TRBD1,TRBJ1-4,CASTRQGYSTNEKLFF,TGTGCCAGCACCCGACAGGGCTACTCAACTAATGAAAAACTGTTTTTT
TRBV19,-,-,TRBJ2-4,CASSPPSLSTYYF,TGTGCCAGTAGTCCCCCCTCCCTCTCTACCTACTACTTC
TRBV14,-,TRBD1,TRBJ1-6,CASSPGARGISPLHF,TGTGCCAGCAGCCCCGGGGCCAGGGGGATTTCACCCCTCCACTTT
TRBV5-1,-,TRBD2,TRBJ2-2,CASSLVAGVTGELFF,TGCGCCAGCAGCTTGGTCGCGGGGGTCACCGGGGAGCTGTTTTTT
TRBV12-5,-,TRBD1,TRBJ2-1,CASGSGQGANEQFF,TGTGCTAGTGGTTCAGGACAGGGGGCCAATGAGCAGTTCTTC
TRBV27,-,-,TRBJ1-2,CASRQGELGYTF,TGTGCCAGCAGACAGGGTGAGCTCGGCTACACCTTC
TRBV18,once,TRBD1,TRBJ1-5,CASSPGQNNQPQHF,TGTGCCAGCTCACCGGGACAGAACAATCAGCCCCAGCATTTT
TRBV28,-,TRBD1,TRBJ2-7,CAIRDSVNSYEQYF,TGTGCCATCCGGGACAGCGTCAACTCCTACGAGCAGTACTTC
TRBV6-1,-,-,TRBJ1-6,CASSDMGGNSPLHF,TGTGCCAGCAGTGATATGGGGGGTAATTCACCCCTCCACTTT
TRBV5-1,-,TRBD1,TRBJ1-2,CASSLTGQGGLGYTF,TGCGCCAGCAGCTTGACGGGACAGGGAGGCCTTGGCTACACCTTC
TRBV5-8,-,-,TRBJ1-5,CASILGPGRGGGQPQHF,TGTGCCAGCATCCTGGGACCAGGGAGGGGCGGGGGACAGCCCCAGCATTTT
TRBV19,-,-,TRBJ2-7,CASSSRLRRSEQYF,TGTGCCAGTAGTTCCCGCCTCCGACGGAGCGAGCAGTACTTC
TRBV15,-,TRBD1,TRBJ1-4,CATSRPSGTAELFF,TGTGCCACCAGCAGACCCTCCGGGACAGCTGAACTGTTTTTT
TRBV5-6,-,TRBD2,TRBJ2-7,CASSLEGSGVEQYF,TGTGCCAGCAGCTTGGAAGGGAGCGGGGTCGAGCAGTACTTC
TRBV27,-,TRBD2,TRBJ2-1,CASSKGTSRQLYNEQFF,TGTGCCAGCAGTAAAGGGACTAGCAGGCAACTCTACAATGAGCAGTTCTTC
TRBV5-4,-,TRBD1,TRBJ1-1,CASSLAGGVGTEAFF,TGTGCCAGCAGCTTGGCAGGGGGTGTTGGAACTGAAGCTTTCTTT
TRBV7-3,-,-,TRBJ1-1,CASSTDRRGNTEAFF,TGTGCCAGCAGTACTGACCGGAGGGGGAACACTGAAGCTTTCTTT
TRBV28,-,-,TRBJ2-3,CASSSPGVRLTDTQYF,TGTGCCAGCAGCTCGCCAGGGGTCCGGCTCACAGATACGCAGTATTTT
TRBV5-1,-,-,TRBJ1-4,CASSLVGAREKLFF,TGCGCCAGCAGCTTGGTAGGGGCGAGAGAAAAACTGTTTTTT
TRBV9,-,TRBD1,TRBJ2-3,CASSVGTGQSTDTQYF,TGTGCCAGCAGCGTAGGGACAGGGCAGTCCACAGATACGCAGTATTTT
TRBV7-9,-,-,TRBJ1-6,CASRKTGNNSPLHF,TGTGCCAGCCGGAAAACAGGGAATAATTCACCCCTCCACTTT
TRBV11-2,-,TRBD1,TRBJ1-1,CASSLADRDDTEAFF,TGTGCCAGCAGCTTAGCCGACAGGGATGACACTGAAGCTTTCTTT
TRBV9,-,-,TRBJ2-5,CASSGSTQYF,TGTGCCAGCAGCGGTTCAACCCAGTACTTC
TRBV5-1,once,-,TRBJ1-1,CASSQGGVDTEAFF,TGCGCCAGCAGCCAGGGCGGGGTTGACACTGAAGCTTTCTTT
TRBV19,few,-,TRBJ1-1,CASKERGNTEAFF,TGTGCCAGTAAGGAACGGGGGAACACTGAAGCTTTCTTT
TRBV2,-,-,TRBJ1-6,CASSAVRGGSPLHF,TGTGCCAGCAGCGCAGTCAGGGGCGGTTCACCCCTCCACTTT